The next 8 T cell receptor beta chains were all read from a single sample in a study of early T cells in non-severe SARS-CoV-2 infection. TCRdb used MiXCR to reprocess the 5' RACE reads, holding one entry per CDR3 protein. The profile shows more than 90,000 distinct CDR3 sequences, around 10% of them singletons. The sequencing input was whole blood. All receptors come from an adult who was a healthcare worker with PCR-confirmed SARS-CoV-2 infection or an uninfected control (not recorded which).

In its sample, this clonotype was seen many times. This sequence joins TRBV6-2 or TRBV6-3 and TRBJ2-3; D perhaps matches TRBD1 (6 bases). Germline V gives CDR1 MNHEY, CDR2 SVGEGT. This CDR3 is built from 16 residues. The V and J ends lost 1 base and 1 base respectively, with 12 bases between them. The CDR3 DNA reads TGTGCCAGCAGTTACTTCAAACAGGGAGGCACAGATACGCAGTATTTT. Amino acid sequence: CASSYFKQGGTDTQYF.

The chain links TRBV12-3 or TRBV12-4 to TRBJ1-1; D not resolved. There are 13 residues in the CDR3. Trimming left V 3 bases short and J 1 base short, with 6 bases between. Written as DNA, the CDR3 is TGTGCCAGCAGTTTGATTCCGAACACTGAAGCTTTCTTT. Translation gives CASSLIPNTEAFF.

Here the CDR3 DNA reads TGTGCCAGCAGTTGGTGGGGTCCTGAGGGTGGCTACACCTTC. Protein sequence: CASSWWGPEGGYTF. The chain couples TRBV12-3 or TRBV12-4 to TRBJ1-2, with D uncertain. CDR3 length: 14 amino acids. V was cut by 4 bases and J by 7 bases, with 16 bases left in between.

The V gene is TRBV29-1, the J gene TRBJ2-2; TRBD2 matches 8 bases. Germline CDR1 reads SQVTM; CDR2 reads ANQGSEA. The J segment lost 4 bases and the V segment lost 7 bases, leaving 11 bases of the junction unmatched. This CDR3 region has 15 residues. CDR3 nucleotide sequence: TGCAGCGCCCGGAGGGTAGCGGGAAGCACCGGGGAGCTGTTTTTT. Its translation: CSARRVAGSTGELFF.

This clonotype was recorded at least ten times. J is TRBJ2-3 and V is TRBV18; D remains ambiguous. Trimming cost V 2 bases and J 6 bases, with 3 bases left between them. This CDR3 is 11 amino acids long. The V gene's germline CDR1 is KGHSH and CDR2 LQKENI. As DNA, the CDR3 is TGTGCCAGCTCACCAGGGGATACGCAGTATTTT. This gives the protein CASSPGDTQYF.

This clonotype was observed at least ten times. The chain is built from TRBV12-3 or TRBV12-4 and TRBJ2-7; 10 bases line up with TRBD2. The CDR3 has 16 residues. J was trimmed by 4 bases and V by 0 bases; bases with no gene match: 6. This CDR3 reads CASSLALAGVLYEQYF. The DNA for the CDR3 is TGTGCCAGCAGTTTAGCGCTAGCGGGGGTCTTATACGAGCAGTACTTC.

This rearrangement joins TRBV28 to TRBJ1-4; D call uncertain. CDR3 length: 13 amino acids. Per the germline V gene, CDR1 is MDHEN and CDR2 is SYDVKM. Deletions cut 6 bases from V and 8 bases from J, with 13 bases between. CDR3 protein: CASRDPPGEKLFF. The CDR3 coding sequence is TGTGCCAGCAGAGACCCACCGGGGGAAAAACTGTTTTTT. The variable domain in full, with the rest retrieved from reference TRBV28 and TRBJ1-4, is DVKVTQSSRYLVKRTGEKVFLECVQDMDHENMFWYRQDPGLGLRLIYFSYDVKMKEKGDIPEGYSVSREKKERFSLILESASTNQTSMYLCASRDPPGEKLFFGSGTQLSVL.

Many counts were recorded for this clonotype. The rearrangement joins TRBV6-1 to TRBJ1-1; 8 nucleotides match TRBD1. V lost 6 bases to trimming and J lost 1 base; unmatched junction nucleotides: 4. The CDR3 length is 14 residues. Per germline, CDR1 MNHNS and CDR2 SASEGT. DNA of the CDR3: TGTGCCAGCAGGAGACAGGGGACGAACACTGAAGCTTTCTTT. The encoded protein is CASRRQGTNTEAFF.